This T cell receptor (beta chain) was sequenced during a study of somatic mutations in cytotoxic T cells in rheumatoid arthritis. Whole-study context: Patient blood, which was peripheral blood collected as 30 ml EDTA, was drawn right after diagnosis and before any treatment started.

Here immunoSEQ multiplex PCR was the method, and the copy in TCRdb shows in-frame clones only, minus some. The sample carries approximately 20,000 clones, around 83% recorded once. This clone was recorded a few times. Its antigen remains unidentified. This CDR3 spans 13 amino acids. Trimming pared 1 base from V and 9 bases from J, leaving 7 bases between. Germline lookup yields CDR1 SGHVS and CDR2 FNYEAQ. Study-wide results and limits: Age-dependent increases in CD8+ clonality occurred in rheumatoid arthritis patients but not in healthy controls. TRBV07 appeared slightly underrepresented in the rheumatoid arthritis patients. That finding was not adjusted to account for multiple comparisons. Nobody knew which antigens the expanded CD8+ clones targeted.

Material: CD8+ T cells sorted from blood. This sequence originates from an adult with rheumatoid arthritis. The chain uses TRBV7-6 and TRBJ1-6; D is undetermined. The CDR3 loop is CASSLEGGSPLHF. The DNA of the CDR3 is TGTGCCAGCAGCTTAGAGGGAGGTTCACCCCTCCACTTT.